The text below deals with one TCR beta chain. Its antigen is not known. This specimen belongs to a study of T cell repertoires in cytomegalovirus infection. Study background: The authors relied on CMV epitopes, both recently identified HLA-C-restricted and well-studied HLA-B-restricted. Matching HLA type, along with CMV infection, was indicated by public TCR beta signatures. Study-level points and caveats: The study identified carriers of CMV plus the relevant HLA from cumulative public TCR beta family frequency. It was HLA-C-restricted CMV-specific TCR beta clonotypes that dominated the response ex vivo.

TCRdb redid the calling of the reads with MiXCR, one entry per CDR3 protein. The sample has a few hundred thousand distinct CDR3 sequences; 40% are singletons. J was trimmed by 5 bases and V by 5 bases; bases with no gene match: 9. Per the germline V gene, CDR1 is SGHTA and CDR2 is FQGNSA. CDR3 length: 15 amino acids. The rearrangement joins TRBV7-2 to TRBJ2-1, with TRBD2 matching 7 bases. The origin of this receptor is a human donor in good health (CMV status not recorded). Some clones in this sample may be carry-over from other donors' samples. The sample in question was cultured PBMCs, obtained from culture after CMV antigen stimulation. CDR3 nucleotides: TGTGCCAGCAGCAACCGCCGGGACTACCACAATGAGCAGTTCTTC. Translating it yields CASSNRRDYHNEQFF.